The 16 T cell receptor beta chains below were found in one sample sequenced in a study of blood T cell repertoires in COVID-19. Data came from immunoSEQ multiplex PCR; TCRdb stores just in-frame clones and leaves some out. There are around 200,000 clones in the sample; approximately 82% occur only once, and roughly 7.6% lies in the top ten. Sample: peripheral blood. These TCRs come from a woman aged 45 to 65 with acute or convalescent COVID-19.

The J gene is TRBJ1-2, the V gene TRBV27; 7 nucleotides line up with TRBD1. Germline assignment: CDR1 MNHEY and CDR2 SMNVEV (reference sequence). V trimming: 2 bases; J trimming: 6 bases; junction bases outside the gene matches: 12. This CDR3 is built from 16 residues. CDR3 DNA: TGTGCCAGCAGTTTAATGCCCCCACAGGGGAATCATGGCTACACCTTC. As protein: CASSLMPPQGNHGYTF.

The CDR3 region is CASSSQATYGYTF. In DNA form, the CDR3 reads TGTGCCAGCAGCTCCCAGGCAACCTATGGCTACACCTTC. The J gene is TRBJ1-2, the V gene TRBV11-2; D ambiguous. Trimming shortened V by 4 bases and J by 4 bases, and 10 bases separated the two germline ends. The CDR3 covers 13 residues. Germline values: CDR1 SGHAT, CDR2 FQNNGV. Supplemented by reference TRBV11-2 and TRBJ1-2, the full variable domain reads EAGVAQSPRYKIIEKRQSVAFWCNPISGHATLYWYQQILGQGPKLLIQFQNNGVVDDSQLPKDRFSAERLKGVDSTLKIQPAKLEDSAVYLCASSSQATYGYTFGSGTRLTVV.

The chain carries TRBV30 and TRBJ1-4; D not resolved. Deletions cut 4 bases from V and 2 bases from J, with 8 bases between. The CDR3 runs to 13 residues. CDR1 and CDR2 from the germline V gene are GTSNPN and SVGIG (reference sequence). The CDR3 sequence is CAWIESTNEKLFF. The CDR3 DNA reads TGTGCCTGGATCGAGAGTACTAATGAAAAACTGTTTTTT.

As to this clone: One end of the junction varies from germline; a read error may be responsible. The V gene is TRBV5-1, the J gene TRBJ2-7; 10 bases are shared with TRBD1. Germline V gene sequence: CDR1 SGHRS, CDR2 YFSETQ. The CDR3 extends over 15 amino acids. The CDR3 DNA follows: TGCACCAGCACCTCGACAGGGGGCCCTACCTACGAGCAGTACTTC. It codes for CTSTSTGGPTYEQYF.

V usage is TRBV11-2 and J usage is TRBJ2-1, with D perhaps TRBD2 (7 bases). CDR3 size: 12 residues. The ends were cut back, 5 bases at V and 10 bases at J, with 12 bases in the middle. The V gene's germline CDR1 is SGHAT and CDR2 FQNNGV. CDR3 in DNA: TGTGCCAGCAGCCCCACGGGGGGCGAGCAGTTCTTC. Translating gives CASSPTGGEQFF.

This chain connects TRBV10-1 to TRBJ2-2, with D maybe TRBD2 (6 bases). Germline V gives CDR1 WNHNN, CDR2 SYGVQD (reference sequence). The CDR3 consists of 17 residues. V lost 0 bases and J 4 bases, leaving 15 bases between the germline ends. The CDR3 reads CASSESGGLELTGELFF. Here the CDR3 DNA reads TGCGCCAGCAGTGAGTCCGGGGGATTGGAGCTCACCGGGGAGCTGTTTTTT.

This rearrangement joins TRBV29-1 to TRBJ2-7, with 8 bases matching TRBD2. The CDR3 loop spans 13 amino acids. Germline V gives CDR1 SQVTM, CDR2 ANQGSEA. Trimming cost V 6 bases and J 6 bases; bases outside gene matches: 10. In DNA, the CDR3 is TGCAGCGTGTCGAGAGCGGGAGTAGGCGAGCAGTACTTC. Protein product: CSVSRAGVGEQYF.

V and J are TRBV9 and TRBJ2-5, with D possibly being TRBD2 (6 bases). The CDR3 has 17 residues. V lost 4 bases and J 4 bases, leaving 23 bases between the germline ends. Germline V gene data show CDR1 as SGDLS and CDR2 as YYNGEE. CDR3 loop: CASSPYPVRGGAETQYF. The CDR3 DNA follows: TGTGCCAGCAGCCCCTACCCCGTAAGGGGAGGAGCAGAGACCCAGTACTTC.

The chain links TRBV20-1 to TRBJ1-2; D might be TRBD1 (6 bases). V lost 3 bases, J lost 5 bases, and 13 bases lay in between. This CDR3 is 13 amino acids long. Germline CDR1 is DFQATT and CDR2 is SNEGSKA (reference sequence). The CDR3 DNA is TGCAGTGCTAGTCTAAAGCAGGGGTATGGCTACACCTTC. Protein: CSASLKQGYGYTF.

The chain couples TRBV15 to TRBJ2-2, with D perhaps matching TRBD2 (5 bases). The CDR3 contains 14 residues. Trimming cost V 1 base and J 4 bases, with 7 bases left between them. Germline values: CDR1 LNHNV, CDR2 YYDKDF (reference sequence). This CDR3 reads CATSRVRVTGELFF. CDR3 nucleotides: TGTGCCACCAGCAGAGTGAGGGTCACCGGGGAGCTGTTTTTT.

The J gene is TRBJ2-2, the V gene TRBV24-1, with 7 bases matching TRBD1. Germline V CDR1 and CDR2: KGHDR, SFDVKD. V shed 3 bases, J shed 2 bases, and the junction held 8 bases outside the gene matches. The CDR3 loop spans 17 amino acids. The CDR3 sequence: CATSDGTARLNTGELFF. CDR3 DNA: TGTGCCACCAGTGATGGGACAGCGAGGTTAAACACCGGGGAGCTGTTTTTT.

This rearrangement joins TRBV3-1 (or the pseudogene TRBV3-2) to TRBJ2-7, with 12 bases identical to TRBD2. The V gene's germline CDR1 is LGHDT and CDR2 YNNKEL (reference sequence). The CDR3 contains 15 residues. Trimming at V came to 3 bases and at J to 8 bases, leaving 8 bases not matched to a gene. Here the CDR3 DNA reads TGTGCCAGCAGCCACAGGACTAGCGGGATGGGGCAGCAGTACTTC. This gives the protein CASSHRTSGMGQQYF.

The rearrangement joins TRBV4-2 to TRBJ2-7, with 7 bases aligning to TRBD2. Trimming removed 0 bases from V and 0 bases from J; junction bases left unmatched: 5. The CDR3 runs 16 residues. The germline V gene encodes CDR1 LGHNA and CDR2 YNFKEQ. The CDR3 loop is CASSQDTGGSSYEQYF. DNA of the CDR3: TGTGCCAGCAGCCAAGACACCGGCGGGAGCTCCTACGAGCAGTACTTC.

The CDR3 nucleotides read TGTGCCACCAGTGACGTAAAGGGGGATCAGCCCCAGCATTTT. Translating gives CATSDVKGDQPQHF. The chain employs TRBV24-1 and TRBJ1-5; D might be TRBD1 (6 bases). This CDR3 comprises 14 residues. Germline values: CDR1 KGHDR, CDR2 SFDVKD. Trimming stripped 4 bases from V and 5 bases from J, with 11 bases between.

This rearrangement joins TRBV3-1 (or the pseudogene TRBV3-2) to TRBJ1-2, with D possibly being TRBD1 (6 bases). V was trimmed by 3 bases and J by 7 bases, leaving 15 bases between them. Germline loops: CDR1 LGHDT, CDR2 YNNKEL (reference sequence). The CDR3 is 14 amino acids. CDR3: CASSHSAQGGGYTF. In DNA form, the CDR3 reads TGTGCCAGCAGCCACTCAGCCCAAGGGGGTGGCTACACCTTC.

The genes are TRBV5-5 and TRBJ1-2; 9 bases match TRBD1. Per germline, CDR1 SGHKS and CDR2 YYEKEE (reference sequence). Trimming took 4 bases from V and 0 from J; bases not matched to a gene: 7. This CDR3 has 16 amino acids. This CDR3 is CASSPPGQGANYGYTF. CDR3 nucleotides: TGTGCCAGCAGCCCTCCGGGACAGGGAGCTAACTATGGCTACACCTTC. The full variable domain, rest sourced from reference TRBV5-5 and TRBJ1-2, is DAGVTQSPTHLIKTRGQQVTLRCSPISGHKSVSWYQQVLGQGPQFIFQYYEKEERGRGNFPDRFSARQFPNYSSELNVNALLLGDSALYLCASSPPGQGANYGYTFGSGTRLTVV.